A single T cell receptor beta chain is shown here with its context. The split of CD4+ cells yielded CD45RA+ naive and CD45RA-negative memory subsets. The germline V gene encodes CDR1 SGHVS and CDR2 FQNEAQ. Trimming shortened V by 1 base and J by 6 bases, and 19 bases separated the two germline ends. The CDR3 is 16 residues long. The repertoire was sequenced with immunoSEQ multiplex PCR; TCRdb's copy has only in-frame clones and lacks some. Of millions of clones in the sample, around nine tenths were seen once. These data originate in a study of shared clonotypes between healthy human individuals. This TCR came from a man between 18 and 29 years old in good health. Sequenced input: naive CD4+ T cells sorted from blood. As to subset: CD45RA+ positively selected. The chain couples TRBV7-8 to TRBJ2-7; TRBD1 or TRBD2 may be the D gene (5 bases each). The CDR3 here is CASSLEAGTLGLEQYF. CDR3 sequence (DNA): TGTGCCAGCAGCTTAGAGGCCGGGACCCTTGGGCTCGAGCAGTACTTC.